This paragraph covers one T cell receptor (beta chain) sequence. V lost 6 bases, J lost 3 bases, and 0 bases stayed unmatched. This CDR3 contains 13 residues. The data belong to a study of T cell repertoires in cytomegalovirus infection. TCRdb analysed the reads with MiXCR anew, one entry per CDR3 protein. The table lists 310,000 or so distinct CDR3 sequences, 17% of them singletons. The clonotype originates from a human donor in good health (CMV status not recorded). Some clones in this sample may be carry-over from other donors' samples. Sequenced: PBMCs. This rearrangement joins TRBV12-3 or TRBV12-4 to TRBJ1-2; 11 bases fit TRBD1. This CDR3 is CASRGQGDYGYTF. In DNA form, the CDR3 reads TGTGCCAGCAGGGGACAGGGGGACTATGGCTACACCTTC.